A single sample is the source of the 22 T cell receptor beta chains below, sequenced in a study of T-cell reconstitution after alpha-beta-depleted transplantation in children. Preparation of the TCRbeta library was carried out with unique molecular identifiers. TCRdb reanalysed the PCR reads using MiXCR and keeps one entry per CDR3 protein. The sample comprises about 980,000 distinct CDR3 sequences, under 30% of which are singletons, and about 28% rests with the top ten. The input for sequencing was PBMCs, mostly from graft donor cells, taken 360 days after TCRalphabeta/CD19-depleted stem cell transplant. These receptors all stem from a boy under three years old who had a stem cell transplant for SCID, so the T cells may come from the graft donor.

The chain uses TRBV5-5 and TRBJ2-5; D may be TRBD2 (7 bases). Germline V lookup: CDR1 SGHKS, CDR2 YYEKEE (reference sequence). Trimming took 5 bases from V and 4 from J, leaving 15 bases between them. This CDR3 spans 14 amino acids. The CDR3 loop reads CASRMEGGSETQYF. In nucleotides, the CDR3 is TGTGCCAGCAGGATGGAGGGGGGGTCAGAGACCCAGTACTTC.

CDR3 DNA: TGTGCCAGCCGCAGACTAGCGGGTTTCTCCTACAATGAGCAGTTCTTC. It translates to CASRRLAGFSYNEQFF. The rearrangement joins TRBV2 to TRBJ2-1, with 10 bases fitting TRBD2. The trim removed 8 bases at V and 0 bases at J, leaving 7 bases unmatched. Germline V lookup: CDR1 SNHLY, CDR2 FYNNEI. This CDR3 is built from 16 residues.

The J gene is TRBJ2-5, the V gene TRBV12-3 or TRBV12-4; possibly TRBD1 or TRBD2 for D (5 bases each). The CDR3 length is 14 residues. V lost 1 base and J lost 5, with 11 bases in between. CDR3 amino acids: CASSLEGWGETQYF. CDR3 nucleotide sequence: TGTGCCAGCAGTTTAGAGGGATGGGGGGAGACCCAGTACTTC.

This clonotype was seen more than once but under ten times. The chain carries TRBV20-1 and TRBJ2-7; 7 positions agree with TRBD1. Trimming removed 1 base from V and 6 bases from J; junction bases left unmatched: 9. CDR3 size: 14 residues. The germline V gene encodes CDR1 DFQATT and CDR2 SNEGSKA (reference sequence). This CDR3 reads CSARGTGPLGEQYF. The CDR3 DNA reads TGCAGTGCTAGAGGGACAGGCCCTCTAGGCGAGCAGTACTTC.

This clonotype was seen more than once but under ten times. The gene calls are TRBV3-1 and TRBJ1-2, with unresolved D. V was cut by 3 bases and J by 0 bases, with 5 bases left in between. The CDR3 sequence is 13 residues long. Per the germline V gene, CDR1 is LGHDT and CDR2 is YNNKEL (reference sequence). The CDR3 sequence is CASSQKANYGYTF. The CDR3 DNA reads TGTGCCAGCAGCCAGAAGGCTAACTATGGCTACACCTTC.

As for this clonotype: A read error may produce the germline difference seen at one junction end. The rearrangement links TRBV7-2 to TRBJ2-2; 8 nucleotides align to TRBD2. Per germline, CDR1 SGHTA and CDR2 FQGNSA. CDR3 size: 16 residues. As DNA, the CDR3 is TGTGCCAGCAGCTCACGGCGGGGGGCGAACGCCGGGGAGCTGTTTTTT. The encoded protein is CASSSRRGANAGELFF.

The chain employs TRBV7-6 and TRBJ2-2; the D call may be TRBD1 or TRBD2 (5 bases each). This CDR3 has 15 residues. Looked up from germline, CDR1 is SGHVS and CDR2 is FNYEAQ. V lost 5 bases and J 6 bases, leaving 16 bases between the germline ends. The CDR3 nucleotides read TGTGCCAGCAGCACTGGGGGAATTAGTTCCGGGGAGCTGTTTTTT. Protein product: CASSTGGISSGELFF.

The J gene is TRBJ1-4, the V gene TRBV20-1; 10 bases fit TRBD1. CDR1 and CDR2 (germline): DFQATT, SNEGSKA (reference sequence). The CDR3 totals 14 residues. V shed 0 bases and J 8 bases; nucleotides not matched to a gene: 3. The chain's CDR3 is CSARETGGKEKLFF. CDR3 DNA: TGCAGTGCTAGAGAGACAGGGGGCAAGGAAAAACTGTTTTTT.

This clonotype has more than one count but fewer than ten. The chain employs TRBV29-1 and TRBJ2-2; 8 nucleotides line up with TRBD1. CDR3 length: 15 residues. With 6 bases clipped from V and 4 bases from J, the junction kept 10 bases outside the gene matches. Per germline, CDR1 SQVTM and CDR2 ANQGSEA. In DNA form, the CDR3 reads TGCAGCGTGGTCTCGACAGGGGAGGCCACCGGGGAGCTGTTTTTT. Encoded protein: CSVVSTGEATGELFF.

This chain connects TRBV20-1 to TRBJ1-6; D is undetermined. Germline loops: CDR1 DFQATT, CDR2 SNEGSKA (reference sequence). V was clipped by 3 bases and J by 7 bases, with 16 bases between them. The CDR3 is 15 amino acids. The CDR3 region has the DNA TGCAGTGCTAGTTCTGGGCAGGTGGGAAATTCACCCCTCCACTTT. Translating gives CSASSGQVGNSPLHF.

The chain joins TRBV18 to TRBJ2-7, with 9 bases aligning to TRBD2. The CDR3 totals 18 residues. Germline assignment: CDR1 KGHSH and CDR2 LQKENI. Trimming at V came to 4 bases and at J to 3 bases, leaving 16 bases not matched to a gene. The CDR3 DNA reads TGTGCCAGCTCACTTATCTCGGGCTCGGCTAGCGGGGTCTACGAGCAGTACTTC. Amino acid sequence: CASSLISGSASGVYEQYF.

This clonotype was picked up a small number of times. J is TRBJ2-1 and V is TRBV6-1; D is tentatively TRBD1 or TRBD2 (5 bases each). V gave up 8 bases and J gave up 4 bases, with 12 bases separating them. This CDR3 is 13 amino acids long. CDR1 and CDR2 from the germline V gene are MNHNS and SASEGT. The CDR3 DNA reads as TGTGCCAGCGGGCCGGGACGGTACAATGAGCAGTTCTTC. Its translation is CASGPGRYNEQFF.

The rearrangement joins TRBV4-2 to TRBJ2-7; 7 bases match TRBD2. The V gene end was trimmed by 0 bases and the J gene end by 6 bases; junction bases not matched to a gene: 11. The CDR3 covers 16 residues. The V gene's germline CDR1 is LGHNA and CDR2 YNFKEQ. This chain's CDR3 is CASSQEIWEGSGEQYF. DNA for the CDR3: TGTGCCAGCAGCCAAGAAATATGGGAGGGAAGCGGCGAGCAGTACTTC.

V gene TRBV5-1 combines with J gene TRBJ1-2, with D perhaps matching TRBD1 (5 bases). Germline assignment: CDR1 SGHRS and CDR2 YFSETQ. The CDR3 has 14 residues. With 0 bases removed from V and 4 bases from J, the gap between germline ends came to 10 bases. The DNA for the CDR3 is TGCGCCAGCAGCTTGGACCAGGGAGGCTATGGCTACACCTTC. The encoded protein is CASSLDQGGYGYTF.

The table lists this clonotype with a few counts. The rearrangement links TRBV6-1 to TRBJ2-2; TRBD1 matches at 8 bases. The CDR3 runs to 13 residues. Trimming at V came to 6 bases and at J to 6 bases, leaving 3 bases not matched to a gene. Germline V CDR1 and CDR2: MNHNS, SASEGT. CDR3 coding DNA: TGTGCCAGCAGCGGACAGGGTCCCGGGGAGCTGTTTTTT. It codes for CASSGQGPGELFF.

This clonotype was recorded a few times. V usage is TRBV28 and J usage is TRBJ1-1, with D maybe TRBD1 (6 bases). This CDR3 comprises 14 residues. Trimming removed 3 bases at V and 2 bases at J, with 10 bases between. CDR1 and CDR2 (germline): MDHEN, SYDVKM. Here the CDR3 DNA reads TGTGCCAGCAGTTTCAGGGGTCCTAACACTGAAGCTTTCTTT. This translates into CASSFRGPNTEAFF.

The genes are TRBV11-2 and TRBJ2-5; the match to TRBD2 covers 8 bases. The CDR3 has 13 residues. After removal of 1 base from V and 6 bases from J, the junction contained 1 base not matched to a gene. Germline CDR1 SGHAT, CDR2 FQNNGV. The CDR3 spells CASSLAGGQTQYF. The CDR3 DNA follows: TGTGCCAGCAGCTTAGCGGGGGGGCAGACCCAGTACTTC. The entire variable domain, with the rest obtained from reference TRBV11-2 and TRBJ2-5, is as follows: EAGVAQSPRYKIIEKRQSVAFWCNPISGHATLYWYQQILGQGPKLLIQFQNNGVVDDSQLPKDRFSAERLKGVDSTLKIQPAKLEDSAVYLCASSLAGGQTQYFGPGTRLLVL.

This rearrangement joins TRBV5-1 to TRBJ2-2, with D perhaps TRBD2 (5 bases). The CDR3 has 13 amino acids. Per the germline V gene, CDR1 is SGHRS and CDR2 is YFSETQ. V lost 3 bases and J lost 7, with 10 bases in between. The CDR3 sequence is CASSSREYGELFF. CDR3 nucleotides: TGCGCCAGCAGCTCGAGGGAATACGGGGAGCTGTTTTTT. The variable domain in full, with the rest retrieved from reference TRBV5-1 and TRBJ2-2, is KAGVTQTPRYLIKTRGQQVTLSCSPISGHRSVSWYQQTPGQGLQFLFEYFSETQRNKGNFPGRFSGRQFSNSRSEMNVSTLELGDSALYLCASSSREYGELFFGEGSRLTVL.

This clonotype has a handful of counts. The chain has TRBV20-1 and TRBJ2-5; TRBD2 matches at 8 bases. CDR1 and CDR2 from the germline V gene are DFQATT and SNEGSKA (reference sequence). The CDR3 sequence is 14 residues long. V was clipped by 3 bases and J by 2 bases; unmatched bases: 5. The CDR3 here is CSASQRGRQETQYF. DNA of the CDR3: TGCAGTGCTAGTCAGCGGGGGAGACAAGAGACCCAGTACTTC.

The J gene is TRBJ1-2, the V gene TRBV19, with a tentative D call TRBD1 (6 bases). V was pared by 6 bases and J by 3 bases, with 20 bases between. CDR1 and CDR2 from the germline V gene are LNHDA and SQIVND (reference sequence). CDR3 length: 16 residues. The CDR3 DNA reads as TGTGCCAGTAGCAAGACGCTGGGGGCGTGGGACTATGGCTACACCTTC. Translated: CASSKTLGAWDYGYTF.

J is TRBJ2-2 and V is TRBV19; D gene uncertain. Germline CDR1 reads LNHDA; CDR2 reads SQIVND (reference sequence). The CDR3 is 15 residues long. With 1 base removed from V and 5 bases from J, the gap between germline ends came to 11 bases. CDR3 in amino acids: CASSIVGSRTGELFF. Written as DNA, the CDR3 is TGTGCCAGTAGTATAGTTGGCAGCCGAACCGGGGAGCTGTTTTTT.

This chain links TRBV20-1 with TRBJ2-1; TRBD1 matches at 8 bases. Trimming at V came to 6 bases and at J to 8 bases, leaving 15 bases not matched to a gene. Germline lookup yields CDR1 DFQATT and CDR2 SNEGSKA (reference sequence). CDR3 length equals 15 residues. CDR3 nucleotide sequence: TGCAGTGCAAGCTTGACCGGGACAGGAGGGGATGAGCAGTTCTTC. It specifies CSASLTGTGGDEQFF.